This TCR beta chain was captured by sequencing in a study of CD8+ T cells in alopecia areata (dated by TCRdb to the late 2010s). In terms of the full investigation: Treated patients were enrolled in an open-label pilot trial of oral tofacitinib at 5 to 10 mg twice daily for moderate-to-severe alopecia areata. Patients stayed on tofacitinib for 6 to 18 months and then had 6 months of follow-up off drug so that delayed response and recurrence could be assessed. In treated patients, disease severity was measured using the SALT score, which gives the percentage of scalp surface area affected. High-throughput TCRbeta sequencing was used to examine T cell clonal expansion in alopecia areata in both the C3H/HeJ mouse model and human patients. Scalp tissue and sorted CD4+ and CD8+ peripheral blood T cells from patchy and totalis/universalis alopecia areata patients and from healthy controls were covered by human TCRbeta sequencing. Patients on tofacitinib were biopsied at baseline and after 4 and 24 weeks of treatment, and several of the patients also had a later scalp biopsy. Scalp clonality was compared among normal scalp (n=4), patchy alopecia areata scalp (n=8), and alopecia totalis/universalis scalp (n=8). The RNA source kit depended on sample type: the PAXgene miRNA kit for fixed scalp, the miRNeasy kit for PBMCs, and the RNeasy kit for mouse skin. TCRbeta CDR3 regions were amplified by immunoSEQ multiplex PCR using 35 Vbeta forward and 13 Jbeta reverse primers.

This clone counts as medium-sized (0.01 to 0.1%). This receptor's antigen is unknown. Base qualities are not recorded, but no much larger clone differs from it by a single base. CDR1 and CDR2 are drawn from the germline V gene (reference sequence): SEHNR, FQNEAQ. Inclusive of the bounding cysteine and phenylalanine, the CDR3 is 15 residues long. CDR3 DNA only is kept here, 45 bases in frame from base 1. Deletion took 2 bases off V and 2 bases off J, with a span of 12 bases between the germline ends. The library came from the immunoSEQ multiplex PCR assay. RNA was extracted from all samples and reverse transcribed into cDNA as template for TCR sequencing. First-strand cDNA was synthesized using SuperScript III with a 2:1 mix of oligo-dT and random hexamers. Amplification bias was assessed with a synthetic immune receptor repertoire, and residual bias was removed computationally. The authors' pipeline ran thus. Raw reads were preprocessed to remove errors, and CDR3 was defined by IMGT conventions from the conserved cysteine to phenylalanine. To get clonality, Shannon entropy was normalized by log2 of the number of productive unique TCRs and the result was subtracted from 1. CD4 or CD8 identity of scalp clones was inferred by cross-referencing scalp TCRbeta sequences with sorted blood CD4 and CD8 repertoires. TCRdb retrieved this table from immuneACCESS and kept in-frame rearrangements only. Not all clones are present; in checked studies, unresolved V genes account for under half, and no reason is known for the remainder. V and J calls and clone size are given by that table; D and trimming were obtained from the DNA. The sample contains about 97,000 clones, 55% to 70% of them found a single time. The ten largest clones represent approximately 16% of the sample.

The sample's treatment or condition label, in plain terms: oral pan-JAK inhibitor, 5-10 mg twice daily. Lesional scalp punch biopsies and peripheral blood were obtained from alopecia areata patients. After PBMCs were isolated by density centrifugation and stained for CD3, CD4 and CD8, a FACSAria was used to sort CD4+ and CD8+ T cells. The full study reports these points: Unlike mouse skin, where gammadelta T cells dominate, normal human skin contains resident alphabeta T cells that get sequenced too, which complicates analysis of the scalp TCR repertoire. Many expanded lesional clones were found to persist in scalp and blood during tofacitinib treatment, and relapse after treatment cessation may be partly explained by this persistence. Tofacitinib significantly lowered scalp clonality and the number of expanded CD8+ clones among the top 100 scalp clones. Shared TCR sequences between patients were less evident than in mice, which may be partly attributable to HLA diversity in the patient population. Because the treated cohort was small and had only one nonresponder, larger studies are needed to examine links between baseline CD8+ expansion and response. Higher clonality and more expanded CD8+ clones were observed in lesional scalp than in normal scalp, particularly in alopecia totalis/universalis, a finding suggestive of antigenic drive.

The chain joins TRBV7-9 to TRBJ2-5; TRBD2 could be the D gene, as 5 bases match. Specimen: CD8+ T cells sorted from blood, collected at approximately week 56, from a patient treated with tofacitinib. This receptor was identified in a human donor with alopecia areata. The CDR3 in this case is CASSLSRSGQETQYF. In nucleotide form, the sequence is TGTGCCAGCAGCTTATCCAGGAGCGGACAAGAGACCCAGTACTTC.